This note documents a single T cell receptor (beta chain) sequence. In the source study's methods: Using reference gene primer amplification, nucleated cell counts were estimated. TCRdb's table, derived via immunoSEQ multiplex PCR, lists solely in-frame clones and lacks some. V, J and clone size reflect that table, while D and trimming were determined from the DNA. The sample lists 150,000 or so clones; roughly 85% were seen once. Germline CDR1 reads GTSNPN; CDR2 reads SVGIG (reference sequence). V lost 4 bases to trimming and J lost 0 bases, with 12 bases between them. This CDR3 comprises 14 residues. These data originate in a study of blood T cell repertoires in COVID-19. Study overall: Italy, Spain and the United States were the sources of the convalescent and acute COVID-19 samples. PBMCs, B-cell-depleted T cells, or T cells were the source of the cDNA or gDNA that made up the material.

The rearrangement joins TRBV30 to TRBJ1-1, with D hard to call. The clonotype originates from a human donor in a cohort sampled during active COVID-19. The sequencing sample was made of peripheral blood. The CDR3 sequence: CAWKRSTLNTEAFF. The CDR3 DNA reads TGTGCCTGGAAAAGATCTACTCTGAACACTGAAGCTTTCTTT.